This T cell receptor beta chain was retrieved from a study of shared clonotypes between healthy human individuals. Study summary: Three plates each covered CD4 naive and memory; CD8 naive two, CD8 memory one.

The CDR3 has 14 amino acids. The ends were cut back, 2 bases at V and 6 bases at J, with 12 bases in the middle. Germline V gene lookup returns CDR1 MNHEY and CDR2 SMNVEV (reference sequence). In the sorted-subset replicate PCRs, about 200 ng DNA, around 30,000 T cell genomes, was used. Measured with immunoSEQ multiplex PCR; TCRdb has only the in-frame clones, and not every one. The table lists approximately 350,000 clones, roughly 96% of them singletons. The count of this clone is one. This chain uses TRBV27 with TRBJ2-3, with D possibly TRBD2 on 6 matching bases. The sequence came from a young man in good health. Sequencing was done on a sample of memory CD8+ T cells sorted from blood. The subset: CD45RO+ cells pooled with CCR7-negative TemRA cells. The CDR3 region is CASSLGGTRDTQYF. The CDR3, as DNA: TGTGCCAGCAGTTTAGGGGGGACCCGGGATACGCAGTATTTT.